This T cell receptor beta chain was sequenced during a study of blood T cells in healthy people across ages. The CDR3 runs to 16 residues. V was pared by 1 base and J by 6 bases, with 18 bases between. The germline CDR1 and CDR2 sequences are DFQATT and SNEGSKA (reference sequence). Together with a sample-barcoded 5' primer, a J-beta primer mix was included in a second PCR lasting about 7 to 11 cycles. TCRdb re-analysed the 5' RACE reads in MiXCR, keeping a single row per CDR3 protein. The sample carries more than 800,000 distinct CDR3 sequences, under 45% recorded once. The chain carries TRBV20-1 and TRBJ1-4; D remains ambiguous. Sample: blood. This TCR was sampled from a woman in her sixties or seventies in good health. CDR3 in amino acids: CSARAYEGRRDEKLFF. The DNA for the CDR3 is TGCAGTGCTAGAGCCTACGAGGGCAGGCGGGATGAAAAACTGTTTTTT.